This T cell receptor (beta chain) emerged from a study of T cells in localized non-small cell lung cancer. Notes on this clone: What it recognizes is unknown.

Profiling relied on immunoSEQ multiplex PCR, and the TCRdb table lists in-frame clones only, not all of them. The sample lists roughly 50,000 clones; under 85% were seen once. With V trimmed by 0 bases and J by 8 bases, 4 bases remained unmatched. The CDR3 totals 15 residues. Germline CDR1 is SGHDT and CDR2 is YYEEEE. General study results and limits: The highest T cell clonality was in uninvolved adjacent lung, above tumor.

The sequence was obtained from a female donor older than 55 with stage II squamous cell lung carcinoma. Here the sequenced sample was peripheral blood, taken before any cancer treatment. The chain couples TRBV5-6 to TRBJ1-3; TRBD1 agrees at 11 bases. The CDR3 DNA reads TGTGCCAGCAGCTTGGCCGGACAGGGGGCCTACACCATATATTTT. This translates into CASSLAGQGAYTIYF. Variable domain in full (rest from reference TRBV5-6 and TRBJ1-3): DAGVTQSPTHLIKTRGQQVTLRCSPKSGHDTVSWYQQALGQGPQFIFQYYEEEERQRGNFPDRFSGHQFPNYSSELNVNALLLGDSALYLCASSLAGQGAYTIYFGEGSWLTVV.